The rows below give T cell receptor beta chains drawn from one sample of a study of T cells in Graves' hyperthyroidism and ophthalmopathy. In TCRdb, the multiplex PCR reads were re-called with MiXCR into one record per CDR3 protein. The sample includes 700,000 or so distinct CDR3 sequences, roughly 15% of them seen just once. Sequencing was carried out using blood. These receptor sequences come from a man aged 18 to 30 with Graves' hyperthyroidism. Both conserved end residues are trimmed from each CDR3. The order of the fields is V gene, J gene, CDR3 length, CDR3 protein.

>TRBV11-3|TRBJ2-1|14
ASSLAGAGVTNEQF
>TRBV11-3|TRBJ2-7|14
ASSPKGLAGMGEQY
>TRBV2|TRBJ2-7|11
ASLGLHGYEQY
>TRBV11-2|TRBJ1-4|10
ASSRSNEKLF
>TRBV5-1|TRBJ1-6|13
ASSLGGQNNSPLH
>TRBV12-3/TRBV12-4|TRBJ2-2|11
ASSYRGTGELF
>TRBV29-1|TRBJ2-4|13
SVEGTSLAKNIQY
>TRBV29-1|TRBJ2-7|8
SVALQEQY
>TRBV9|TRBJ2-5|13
ASSGLAGVQETQY
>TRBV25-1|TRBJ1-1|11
ASSARHYAEAF
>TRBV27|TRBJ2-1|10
ASRESYNEQF
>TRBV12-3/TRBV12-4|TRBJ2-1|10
ASFSGYNEQF
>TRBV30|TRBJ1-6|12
AWISGTGNSPLH
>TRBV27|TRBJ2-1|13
ASTPTSGRGNEQF
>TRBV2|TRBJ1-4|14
ASSEFGAATNEKLF
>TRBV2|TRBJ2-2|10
ASKTDTGELF
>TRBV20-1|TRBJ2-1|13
SATASGRAYNEQF
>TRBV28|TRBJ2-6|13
ASRDSYSGANVLT
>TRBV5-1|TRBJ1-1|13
ASSFAGRPNTEAF
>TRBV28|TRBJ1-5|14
ASSLVSGPSNQPQH
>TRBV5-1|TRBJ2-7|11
ASSPGREYEQY
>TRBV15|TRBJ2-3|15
ATSRVGQGTSSDTQY
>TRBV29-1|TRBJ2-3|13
SVDPTSRGADTQY
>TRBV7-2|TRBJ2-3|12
ASSLGGEPDTQY
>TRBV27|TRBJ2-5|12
ASSLGDMRETQY
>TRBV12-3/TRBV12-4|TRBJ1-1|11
ASTWGYGTEAF
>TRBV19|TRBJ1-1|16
ASKGPIRDPRRYTEAF
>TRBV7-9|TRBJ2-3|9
ANENTDTQY
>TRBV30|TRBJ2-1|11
ACNPGTNNEQF
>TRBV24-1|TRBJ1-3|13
ATSDTGSSGNTIY
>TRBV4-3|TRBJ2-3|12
ASSRPSESDTQY
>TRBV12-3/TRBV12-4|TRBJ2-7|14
ASTGPGDREAYEQY
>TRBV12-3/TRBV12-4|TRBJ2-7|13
ASSSGSGGSYEQY
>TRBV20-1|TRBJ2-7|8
SASSQEQY
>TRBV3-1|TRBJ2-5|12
ASSQDWRGRDQY
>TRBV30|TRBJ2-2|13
AWSVSGRNTGELF
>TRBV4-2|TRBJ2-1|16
ASSQAGPSGSWYNEQF
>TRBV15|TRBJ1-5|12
ATSKWTDNQPQH
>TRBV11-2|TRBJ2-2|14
ASSFHRGRETGELF
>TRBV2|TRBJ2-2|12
ASSGRVNTGELF
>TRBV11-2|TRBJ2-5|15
ASSLEMDLADKETQY
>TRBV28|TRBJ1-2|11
ASSSYGPYGYT
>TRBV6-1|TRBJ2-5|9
ASETPETQY
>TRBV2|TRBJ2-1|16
ASSDDVAGGTFYNEQF
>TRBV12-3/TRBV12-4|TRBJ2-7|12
ASSSPGLDDEQY
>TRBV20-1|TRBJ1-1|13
SARDRQGTGTEAF
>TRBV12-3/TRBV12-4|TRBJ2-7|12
ASRTGGAKGEQY
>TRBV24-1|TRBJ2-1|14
ATGLAGGPSYNEQF